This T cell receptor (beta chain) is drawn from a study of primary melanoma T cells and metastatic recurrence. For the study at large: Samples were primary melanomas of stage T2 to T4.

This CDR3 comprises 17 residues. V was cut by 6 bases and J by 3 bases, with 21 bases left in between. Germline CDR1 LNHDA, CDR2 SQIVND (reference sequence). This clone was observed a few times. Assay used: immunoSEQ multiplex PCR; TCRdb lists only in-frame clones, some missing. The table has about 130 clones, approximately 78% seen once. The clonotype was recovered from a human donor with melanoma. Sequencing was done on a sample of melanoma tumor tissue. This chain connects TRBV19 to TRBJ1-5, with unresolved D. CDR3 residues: CASRIQFNGIDNQPQHF. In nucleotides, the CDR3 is TGTGCCAGTAGGATTCAATTCAACGGGATTGACAATCAGCCCCAGCATTTT.